The source of this TCR beta chain is a study of OX40 agonist ivuxolimab in advanced cancers. Profiled with immunoSEQ multiplex PCR; TCRdb holds only in-frame clones, not every one. The table records tens of thousands of clones, 90% to 95% of them present only once. The germline V gene encodes CDR1 LNHNV and CDR2 YYDKDF (reference sequence). This CDR3 contains 15 residues. V lost 5 bases and J lost 4; bases outside the gene matches: 6. Sequencing was performed on CD4+ or CD8+ T cells sorted from blood, taken in a trial of the OX40 agonist ivuxolimab. This TCR came from an adult with an advanced solid tumor such as melanoma, head and neck, liver or kidney cancer. The chain combines TRBV15 with TRBJ1-4; 8 positions agree with TRBD1. The chain's CDR3 is CATSDRQGNNEKLFF. DNA of the CDR3: TGTGCCACCAGCGACCGACAGGGGAATAATGAAAAACTGTTTTTT.